One and the same sample provided the 26 T cell receptor beta chains below, sequenced in a study of blood T cell repertoires in COVID-19. Only in-frame clones appear in the TCRdb table, and some are missing; sequencing was by immunoSEQ multiplex PCR. Among around 130,000 clones listed, approximately 80% were seen once. Sample: peripheral blood. These receptors were obtained from a human donor in a cohort sampled during active COVID-19.

The chain combines TRBV6-6 with TRBJ2-3; 7 positions match TRBD1. The CDR3 contains 14 residues. Germline V CDR1 and CDR2: MNHNY, SVGAGI (reference sequence). Losses at the gene ends were 6 bases for V and 8 bases for J; bases not matched to a gene: 11. CDR3 DNA: TGTGCCAGCAGAGAACAGGGGTTGGGTGGTACGCAGTATTTT. Translating it yields CASREQGLGGTQYF.

This clone occurred a few times. The V gene is TRBV3-1 (or the pseudogene TRBV3-2), the J gene TRBJ1-1; perhaps TRBD1 as D (5 bases). The CDR3 extends over 13 amino acids. V lost 5 bases, J lost 0 bases, and 7 bases lay in between. Germline assignment: CDR1 LGHDT and CDR2 YNNKEL (reference sequence). DNA for the CDR3: TGTGCCAGCAGCGCGACAGTGAACACTGAAGCTTTCTTT. Amino acid sequence: CASSATVNTEAFF.

This clone was detected only once. CDR3 amino acids: CASSRQGSSYNSPLHF. CDR3 DNA: TGTGCCAGCAGCAGACAGGGGAGCTCCTATAATTCACCCCTCCACTTT. The V and J genes are TRBV21-1 and TRBJ1-6; TRBD1, the table's D call, was not compared with the DNA. TRBV21-1 is tagged as a pseudogene. There are 16 residues in the CDR3.

The chain uses TRBV4-1 and TRBJ2-3; 10 bases fit TRBD2. Germline V gene data show CDR1 as MGHRA and CDR2 as YSYEKL. With 2 bases clipped from V and 7 bases from J, the junction kept 18 bases outside the gene matches. The CDR3 contains 19 residues. CDR3 sequence: CASSQFLAGDLSTLNTQYF. CDR3 nucleotide sequence: TGCGCCAGCAGCCAATTCCTAGCGGGGGACCTATCCACGTTAAATACGCAGTATTTT.

This clone was counted once. The chain employs TRBV18 and TRBJ2-7, with D possibly matching TRBD1 (5 bases). CDR3 length equals 14 residues. Trimming stripped 3 bases from V and 3 bases from J, with 12 bases between. In germline, CDR1 is KGHSH, CDR2 LQKENI. The CDR3 reads CASSPIDRGYEQYF. For the CDR3, the DNA is TGTGCCAGCTCACCCATTGACAGAGGCTACGAGCAGTACTTC. Full variable domain (outside the CDR3, taken from reference TRBV18 and TRBJ2-7): NAGVMQNPRHLVRRRGQEARLRCSPMKGHSHVYWYRQLPEEGLKFMVYLQKENIIDESGMPKERFSAEFPKEGPSILRIQQVVRGDSAAYFCASSPIDRGYEQYFGPGTRLTVT.

CDR3 residues: CASSPGFSSTDTQYF. The CDR3 coding sequence is TGCGCCAGCAGTCCGGGGTTTTCTAGCACAGATACGCAGTATTTT. This sequence joins TRBV23-1 and TRBJ2-3; a weak D match, TRBD2 (5 bases). TRBV23-1 is placed among ORFs of uncertain function. This CDR3 comprises 15 residues. V was trimmed by 4 bases and J by 0 bases, leaving 11 bases between them.

CDR3 coding DNA: TGTGCCACCAGCAGGCCTACAGGGGTAGGCGGGGAGCTGTTTTTT. Translated: CATSRPTGVGGELFF. The chain combines TRBV15 with TRBJ2-2; TRBD1 agrees at 7 bases. Per germline, CDR1 LNHNV and CDR2 YYDKDF (reference sequence). The ends lost 3 bases at V and 7 bases at J; junction bases unmatched: 8. The CDR3 covers 15 residues.

The V gene is TRBV14, the J gene TRBJ2-2; D unresolved. Trimming stripped 0 bases from V and 7 bases from J, with 9 bases between. The CDR3 loop spans 14 amino acids. Germline lookup yields CDR1 SGHDN and CDR2 FVKESK. Here the CDR3 DNA reads TGTGCCAGCAGCCAAGATTGGAGTAGCGGGGAGCTGTTTTTT. This sequence encodes CASSQDWSSGELFF.

This rearrangement joins TRBV6-2 or TRBV6-3 to TRBJ1-1; D may be TRBD1 (6 bases). The CDR3 has 15 amino acids. Germline values: CDR1 MNHEY, CDR2 SVGEGT. The V end lost 6 bases, the J end lost 1 base, and 15 bases lay between the germline ends. The CDR3 sequence is CASSPGGAENTEAFF. CDR3 coding DNA: TGTGCCAGCAGCCCCGGGGGGGCTGAGAACACTGAAGCTTTCTTT.

The gene calls are TRBV6-1 and TRBJ1-5; TRBD1 might be the D (5 bases). Trimming shortened V by 2 bases and J by 8 bases, and 13 bases separated the two germline ends. The CDR3 is 14 residues long. Germline V CDR1 and CDR2: MNHNS, SASEGT. The CDR3 bases are TGTGCCAGCAGTGAATCGGGGGGGTTCGAGCCCCAGCATTTT. Residues: CASSESGGFEPQHF.

CDR3 coding DNA: TGTGCCAGCAGCCTCGGGACAGTCCTTTCCTACGAGCAGTACTTC. Encoded protein: CASSLGTVLSYEQYF. This chain joins TRBV3-1 (or the pseudogene TRBV3-2) and TRBJ2-7, with 7 bases matching TRBD1. J was trimmed by 1 base and V by 4 bases; bases with no gene match: 7. Germline loops: CDR1 LGHDT, CDR2 YNNKEL (reference sequence). The CDR3 runs to 15 residues.

This clone was detected only a few times. The CDR3 DNA is TGTGCCAGCATTCTGACAGGTCCTGCCTATGGCTACACCTTC. Its translation: CASILTGPAYGYTF. The rearrangement joins TRBV2 to TRBJ1-2, with TRBD1 as a possible D gene (6 bases). The CDR3 has 14 residues. Germline CDR1 SNHLY, CDR2 FYNNEI. Trimming pared 7 bases from V and 4 bases from J, leaving 16 bases between.

This clone turned up a few times. The V gene is TRBV5-5, the J gene TRBJ2-2; a possible D gene is TRBD1 (6 bases). The V gene lost 4 bases and the J gene lost 6 bases, with 13 bases spanning the gap. Germline V lookup: CDR1 SGHKS, CDR2 YYEKEE (reference sequence). The CDR3 is 14 residues long. CDR3 residues: CASSLSGVAGELFF. The CDR3 region has the DNA TGTGCCAGCAGCCTCTCAGGGGTCGCCGGGGAGCTGTTTTTT.

The chain is built from TRBV28 and TRBJ2-3, with D possibly TRBD1 on 6 matching bases. The CDR3 has 15 amino acids. Germline lookup yields CDR1 MDHEN and CDR2 SYDVKM. V was pared by 2 bases and J by 1 base, with 10 bases between. The CDR3 reads CASSLQGPRTDTQYF. Written as DNA, the CDR3 is TGTGCCAGCAGTTTACAGGGGCCTCGCACAGATACGCAGTATTTT.

The rearrangement links TRBV18 to TRBJ2-5; maybe TRBD2 (6 bases). Deletions cut 3 bases from V and 1 base from J, with 12 bases between. The length of the CDR3 is 15 residues. CDR1 is KGHSH, CDR2 LQKENI, per germline. CDR3 DNA: TGTGCCAGCTCACCCGTCGGAGGGTCCCAAGAGACCCAGTACTTC. This gives the protein CASSPVGGSQETQYF.

This clone has only a few counts. The CDR3 reads CASSYGDDRINEQFF. CDR3 coding DNA: TGTGCCAGCAGTTACGGGGATGACAGGATCAATGAGCAGTTCTTC. V is TRBV6-6 and J is TRBJ2-1; possible D gene TRBD1, 6 bases. The germline V gene has CDR1 MNHNY and CDR2 SVGAGI (reference sequence). V was shortened by 2 bases and J by 6 bases, with 14 bases between the two germline ends. This CDR3 has 15 amino acids.

V and J are TRBV12-3 or TRBV12-4 and TRBJ2-1, with D possibly matching TRBD1 (5 bases). V was pared by 1 base and J by 5 bases, with 6 bases between. The CDR3 contains 13 residues. In DNA, the CDR3 is TGTGCCAGCAGTTTAGTAGGGGACAATGAGCAGTTCTTC. Encoded protein: CASSLVGDNEQFF.

V is TRBV19 and J is TRBJ2-3, with a tentative D call TRBD1 (5 bases). Germline V gives CDR1 LNHDA, CDR2 SQIVND (reference sequence). Trimming cost V 4 bases and J 1 base, with 15 bases left between them. The CDR3 is made up of 16 amino acids. CDR3 sequence reads: CASSSTGQRGTDTQYF. The CDR3 region has the DNA TGTGCCAGTAGTAGCACAGGTCAAAGGGGCACAGATACGCAGTATTTT.

The rearrangement uses TRBV2 and TRBJ2-1; D is unresolved. Germline lookup yields CDR1 SNHLY and CDR2 FYNNEI. This CDR3 has 12 amino acids. V lost 4 bases and J 8 bases, leaving 9 bases between the germline ends. Here the CDR3 reads CASSASAHEQFF. Here the CDR3 DNA reads TGTGCCAGCAGTGCTAGTGCCCATGAGCAGTTCTTC.

V usage is TRBV6-1 and J usage is TRBJ2-1; a possible D gene is TRBD2 (5 bases). V dropped 1 base and J dropped 0 bases, with 13 bases sitting between them. The CDR3 is 17 amino acids. The germline V gene has CDR1 MNHNS and CDR2 SASEGT. This CDR3 reads CASSEGLASASYNEQFF. The DNA of the CDR3 is TGTGCCAGCAGTGAAGGCCTAGCTTCCGCCTCCTACAATGAGCAGTTCTTC.

The chain employs TRBV21-1 and TRBJ2-7; the table's D call, TRBD2, was not checked against the DNA. TRBV21-1 is recorded as a pseudogene. The CDR3 spans 17 residues. Here the CDR3 DNA reads TGTGCCAGCAGCGTGATAGCGGCGTTTTTTAGGCTCTACGAGCAGTACTTC. Amino acid sequence: CASSVIAAFFRLYEQYF.

The table lists this clone with a count of one. The V gene is TRBV15, the J gene TRBJ1-5; D is possibly TRBD1 (5 bases). CDR3 length equals 19 residues. V dropped 4 bases and J dropped 1 base, with 23 bases sitting between them. Germline V gives CDR1 LNHNV, CDR2 YYDKDF (reference sequence). Written as DNA, the CDR3 is TGTGCCACCAGCAAAAACAGACCGTCGGGGGATAGGAGCAATCAGCCCCAGCATTTT. This encodes CATSKNRPSGDRSNQPQHF.

The J gene is TRBJ2-3, the V gene TRBV2; 7 bases are a match to TRBD2. Germline loops: CDR1 SNHLY, CDR2 FYNNEI. This CDR3 is 14 amino acids long. V was clipped by 4 bases and J by 3 bases; unmatched bases: 4. This CDR3 is CASSGAGRTDTQYF. The CDR3 nucleotides read TGTGCCAGCAGTGGAGCGGGGAGAACAGATACGCAGTATTTT.

The chain has TRBV18 and TRBJ1-1; D is uncertain. The V gene's germline CDR1 is KGHSH and CDR2 LQKENI. The CDR3 has 14 residues. The germline V and J ends were trimmed by 2 bases and 0 bases, with 7 bases remaining between them. This CDR3 reads CASSPSRMNTEAFF. CDR3 DNA: TGTGCCAGCTCACCATCGAGAATGAACACTGAAGCTTTCTTT.

The chain joins TRBV5-5 to TRBJ2-3; TRBD2 is a possible D gene (7 bases). Germline-derived CDR1 and CDR2 are SGHKS and YYEKEE (reference sequence). V was trimmed by 2 bases and J by 4 bases, leaving 14 bases between them. This CDR3 region has 15 residues. The CDR3 DNA reads TGTGCCAGCAGCTTTTGGCAGGGGAGGGCAGATACGCAGTATTTT. Translation gives CASSFWQGRADTQYF. The full variable domain, completed using reference TRBV5-5 and TRBJ2-3, is DAGVTQSPTHLIKTRGQQVTLRCSPISGHKSVSWYQQVLGQGPQFIFQYYEKEERGRGNFPDRFSARQFPNYSSELNVNALLLGDSALYLCASSFWQGRADTQYFGPGTRLTVL.

The genes are TRBV3-1 (or the pseudogene TRBV3-2) and TRBJ1-1; 12 bases map to TRBD1. Trimming removed 0 bases from V and 4 bases from J; junction bases left unmatched: 6. CDR1 is LGHDT, CDR2 YNNKEL, per germline (reference sequence). This CDR3 has 17 residues. As DNA, the CDR3 is TGTGCCAGCAGCCAAGATCCGGGACAGGGGGCAGGCACTGAAGCTTTCTTT. Protein sequence: CASSQDPGQGAGTEAFF.